This T cell receptor (beta chain) was captured by sequencing in a study of tumor-infiltrating lymphocytes in primary liver carcinoma. Trimming took off 4 bases at V and 7 bases at J, with 14 bases between the two ends. The CDR3 covers 12 residues. The germline CDR1 and CDR2 sequences are SQVTM and ANQGSEA. By share, this clonotype counts as medium-sized (0.01 to 0.1%). Joint extraction of RNA and DNA used roughly 20-32 mg of bulk tissue that was unsorted. Total RNA (approximately 0.5 ug) served as template for TCR beta cDNA synthesis primed by a constant-region primer. For TCR beta, libraries were produced by three nested multiplex PCR rounds using slightly modified ARM-PCR. Investigators reported that the first two PCR rounds, at 9 to 11 cycles each, used TRBV1-TRBV30 forward primers with a C-beta reverse primer. TCRdb re-analysed the multiplex PCR reads in MiXCR, keeping a single row per CDR3 protein. The data show roughly 200,000 distinct CDR3 sequences, with 70% to 90% seen just once and over 15% held by the top ten.

This sequence joins TRBV29-1 and TRBJ2-7, with D maybe TRBD1 (5 bases). The sequence derives from a middle-aged man with primary liver carcinoma and hepatitis B virus infection. The specimen was tumor tissue from primary liver carcinoma. CDR3 nucleotide sequence: TGCAGCGTTGTGGGGCAATCGGAGGAGCAGTACTTC. As protein: CSVVGQSEEQYF.